This paragraph covers one T cell receptor beta chain sequence. Antigen: not known. The data were taken from a study of T cell responses to AZD1222 COVID-19 vaccine. Findings of the study overall: Spike-specific TCR depth and breadth grew after two AZD1222 doses. Vaccine-associated CD4 TCRs ranged over spike, dominating at 160-218 and 743-854.

The CDR3 length is 13 residues. The V end lost 7 bases, the J end lost 5 bases, and 15 bases lay between the germline ends. The germline V gene has CDR1 MNHEY and CDR2 SMNVEV (reference sequence). Data came from immunoSEQ multiplex PCR; TCRdb stores just in-frame clones and leaves some out. In the table there are about 64,000 clones, 75% to 95% of which are singletons. The V and J genes are TRBV27 and TRBJ2-7; D possibly corresponds to TRBD1 (5 bases). Sequenced material: peripheral blood, taken 28 days after the second dose of the MenACWY control vaccine. The TCR originated in an adult who received the MenACWY meningococcal vaccine as a control. In DNA, the CDR3 is TGTGCCAGCATTCTAGGGGAAGGGAACGAGCAGTACTTC. Its protein is CASILGEGNEQYF.